These 16 T cell receptor beta chains came from one sample sequenced in a study of T cell changes during pregnancy in multiple sclerosis. Assay used: immunoSEQ multiplex PCR; TCRdb lists only in-frame clones, some missing. Among some 80,000 clones listed, 94% were seen once. The source material was peripheral blood, sampled in the third trimester of pregnancy. The receptors were sampled from a female donor with multiple sclerosis, enrolled in a pregnancy study.

The V and J genes are TRBV30 and TRBJ1-3; D possibly corresponds to TRBD1 (6 bases). Germline V gene data show CDR1 as GTSNPN and CDR2 as SVGIG (reference sequence). V was shortened by 0 bases and J by 4 bases, with 13 bases between the two germline ends. The CDR3 totals 15 residues. The CDR3 DNA reads TGTGCCTGGAGTGTGGAAGGGGGAGCAGGAAACACCATATATTTT. Its protein is CAWSVEGGAGNTIYF.

This clone was seen just once. The V gene is TRBV15, the J gene TRBJ1-3; tentative D call: TRBD1 (5 bases). The V and J ends lost 0 bases and 7 bases respectively, with 13 bases between them. This CDR3 has 15 residues. The germline V gene has CDR1 LNHNV and CDR2 YYDKDF (reference sequence). CDR3 in DNA: TGTGCCACCAGCAGAGATTTAGGGGTCCGGAACACCATATATTTT. It translates to CATSRDLGVRNTIYF.

This chain connects TRBV29-1 to TRBJ1-1; TRBD1 might be the D (6 bases). Germline V lookup: CDR1 SQVTM, CDR2 ANQGSEA. V dropped 0 bases and J dropped 10 bases, with 15 bases sitting between them. CDR3 length equals 13 residues. The CDR3 reads CSVEDPKGGRAFF. The CDR3 DNA follows: TGCAGCGTTGAAGATCCTAAAGGGGGAAGAGCTTTCTTT.

This chain links TRBV4-1 with TRBJ1-5; 9 positions agree with TRBD1. The junction had 7 bases not matched to a gene; V was cut back by 4 bases and J by 3 bases. The V gene's germline CDR1 is MGHRA and CDR2 YSYEKL. The CDR3 runs 16 residues. This CDR3 reads CASSLSGDRANQPQHF. The CDR3 nucleotides read TGCGCCAGCAGCCTTAGTGGGGACAGGGCCAATCAGCCCCAGCATTTT.

The CDR3 sequence: CARSQTRTRPYKNIQYF. In DNA form, the CDR3 reads TGTGCCAGAAGCCAAACGAGGACTAGGCCCTACAAAAACATTCAGTACTTC. The chain couples TRBV5-3 to TRBJ2-4; 7 nucleotides line up with TRBD2. TRBV5-3 is identified as an open reading frame with a role that is uncertain. V lost 4 bases, J lost 3 bases, and 13 bases stayed unmatched. The CDR3 runs to 17 residues.

This chain joins TRBV10-3 and TRBJ1-5, with 7 nucleotides matching TRBD1. CDR1 is ENHRY, CDR2 SYGVKD, per germline. V shed 4 bases and J 4 bases; nucleotides not matched to a gene: 4. This CDR3 region has 14 residues. Here the CDR3 DNA reads TGTGCCATCAGTGGAGACAGGGAAAATCAGCCCCAGCATTTT. It is translated as CAISGDRENQPQHF.

The chain joins TRBV7-3 to TRBJ2-1; TRBD2 matches 9 bases. Losses at the gene ends were 4 bases for V and 2 bases for J; bases not matched to a gene: 3. This CDR3 contains 15 residues. Germline CDR1 and CDR2: SGHTA and FQGTGA. CDR3: CASSSGTSTYNEQFF. CDR3 bases: TGTGCCAGCAGCTCCGGGACTAGCACCTACAATGAGCAGTTCTTC. The complete variable domain, with remaining parts taken from reference TRBV7-3 and TRBJ2-1, reads GAGVSQTPSNKVTEKGKYVELRCDPISGHTALYWYRQSLGQGPEFLIYFQGTGAADDSGLPNDRFFAVRPEGSVSTLKIQRTERGDSAVYLCASSSGTSTYNEQFFGPGTRLTVL.

The chain is built from TRBV5-4 and TRBJ2-7, with TRBD1 matching over 8 bases. This CDR3 contains 13 residues. Unmatched junction bases numbered 6, after V lost 4 bases and J lost 6 bases. From germline, CDR1 is SGHNT and CDR2 YYREEE (reference sequence). The chain's CDR3 is CASSEEQGGEQYF. The DNA for the CDR3 is TGTGCCAGCAGCGAGGAACAGGGGGGCGAGCAGTACTTC. Variable domain in full (rest from reference TRBV5-4 and TRBJ2-7): ETGVTQSPTHLIKTRGQQVTLRCSSQSGHNTVSWYQQALGQGPQFIFQYYREEENGRGNFPPRFSGLQFPNYSSELNVNALELDDSALYLCASSEEQGGEQYFGPGTRLTVT.

J is TRBJ2-5 and V is TRBV5-6; TRBD1 aligns across 7 bases. The CDR3 is made up of 16 amino acids. V was pared by 0 bases and J by 1 base, with 6 bases of the junction left unmatched. Germline loops: CDR1 SGHDT, CDR2 YYEEEE. CDR3 nucleotides: TGTGCCAGCAGCTTGGCCTGGGGACAGTCCCAAGAGACCCAGTACTTC. Amino acids: CASSLAWGQSQETQYF.

The chain uses TRBV11-2 and TRBJ2-3; D is perhaps TRBD2 (6 bases). Looked up from germline, CDR1 is SGHAT and CDR2 is FQNNGV. Trimming left V 2 bases short and J 9 bases short, with 15 bases between. The CDR3 spans 14 residues. This chain's CDR3 is CASSLPKQGRTQYF. The CDR3 nucleotides are TGTGCCAGCAGCTTACCAAAACAAGGGAGGACGCAGTATTTT.

The gene calls are TRBV6-1 and TRBJ2-7; D unclear. The CDR3 extends over 11 amino acids. V dropped 2 bases and J dropped 7 bases, with 6 bases sitting between them. Per the germline V gene, CDR1 is MNHNS and CDR2 is SASEGT. CDR3 sequence reads: CASSEPREQYF. CDR3 nucleotides: TGTGCCAGCAGTGAACCCCGGGAGCAGTACTTC.

V is TRBV6-1 and J is TRBJ1-5; TRBD1 matches 8 bases. The germline CDR1 and CDR2 sequences are MNHNS and SASEGT. There are 11 residues in the CDR3. The CDR3 protein is CGTGRHQPQHF. The CDR3 DNA reads TGTGGGACAGGGAGGCATCAGCCCCAGCATTTT.

The chain employs TRBV9 and TRBJ2-3; D unclear. Germline CDR1 and CDR2: SGDLS and YYNGEE. The CDR3 length is 13 residues. V was shortened by 2 bases and J by 4 bases, with 8 bases between the two germline ends. Written as DNA, the CDR3 is TGTGCCAGCAGCGTTTTACTTGCAGATACGCAGTATTTT. Translated: CASSVLLADTQYF.

The chain recombines TRBV21-1 with TRBJ1-6; TRBD1, the D gene given by the table, was not confirmed from the DNA. TRBV21-1 is reported as a pseudogene. This CDR3 has 18 residues. CDR3 residues: CASSKVGTGDSYNSPLHF. The CDR3 DNA reads TGTGCCAGCAGCAAAGTGGGGACAGGCGACTCCTATAATTCACCCCTCCACTTT.

This clone was seen once. The genes are TRBV27 and TRBJ2-2; 7 bases fit TRBD1. The CDR3 is made up of 13 amino acids. Per the germline V gene, CDR1 is MNHEY and CDR2 is SMNVEV (reference sequence). The J segment lost 6 bases and the V segment lost 4 bases, leaving 2 bases of the junction unmatched. CDR3 nucleotides: TGTGCCAGCAGTTCAACAGGGGCCGGGGAGCTGTTTTTT. Its protein is CASSSTGAGELFF.

CDR3: CASNLGGTVNTEAFF. CDR3 in DNA: TGTGCCAGCAACCTGGGTGGGACAGTGAACACTGAAGCTTTCTTT. The rearrangement links TRBV5-6 to TRBJ1-1, with TRBD1 matching over 7 bases. Germline V gene lookup returns CDR1 SGHDT and CDR2 YYEEEE. Unmatched junction bases numbered 8, after V lost 6 bases and J lost 0 bases. The CDR3 runs to 15 residues.